This section outlines one TCR beta chain sequence together with its context. From germline, CDR1 is SGHDT and CDR2 YYEEEE. The V end lost 4 bases, the J end lost 4 bases, and 20 bases lay between the germline ends. This CDR3 is 16 amino acids long. These data originate in a study of blood T cell repertoires in COVID-19. Study at large: COVID-19 samples from acute and convalescent phases originated in the United States, Italy and Spain. Nucleic acid was either cDNA or gDNA, and it came from T cells, B-cell-depleted T cells, or PBMCs.

Per the original data handling: Reference gene primer amplification in the assay estimated nucleated cell counts. This table comes from immunoSEQ multiplex PCR, and its TCRdb copy is limited to in-frame clones, with some not included. The DNA was the basis for D and trimming; V, J and clone size are from that table. The repertoire consists of a few hundred thousand clones, with 86% occurring once and the leading ten covering over 2%. This clonotype was sampled from a woman between 50 and 59 years old with acute or convalescent COVID-19. Sequencing was carried out using peripheral blood. The J gene is TRBJ1-2, the V gene TRBV5-6, with a weak D call TRBD1 (6 bases). The chain's CDR3 is CASSLRQGILIYGYTF. The CDR3 nucleotides read TGTGCCAGCAGCCTCCGGCAGGGGATCCTTATCTATGGCTACACCTTC.